Below, one TCR beta chain is given with its context. These data come from a study of shared clonotypes between healthy human individuals. Data came from immunoSEQ multiplex PCR; TCRdb stores just in-frame clones and leaves some out. The repertoire has under 1 million clones, more than 85% of them found once; the top ten carry more than 20%. Naive CD8 cells lacked CD45RO and underwent positive selection for CCR7, leaving out terminally differentiated effector memory CD45RA+ cells. The specimen sequenced was naive CD8+ T cells sorted from blood. This sequence originates from a man younger than 45 in good health.

CDR3 sequence reads: CASSYGGRAPDTQYF. CDR3 DNA sequence: TGTGCCAGCAGTTACGGCGGGAGGGCCCCAGATACGCAGTATTTT. The V and J genes are TRBV6-6 and TRBJ2-3; TRBD2 agrees at 9 bases. The CDR3 length is 15 residues. Germline CDR1 and CDR2: MNHNY and SVGAGI (reference sequence). V shed 2 bases and J 4 bases; nucleotides not matched to a gene: 4.